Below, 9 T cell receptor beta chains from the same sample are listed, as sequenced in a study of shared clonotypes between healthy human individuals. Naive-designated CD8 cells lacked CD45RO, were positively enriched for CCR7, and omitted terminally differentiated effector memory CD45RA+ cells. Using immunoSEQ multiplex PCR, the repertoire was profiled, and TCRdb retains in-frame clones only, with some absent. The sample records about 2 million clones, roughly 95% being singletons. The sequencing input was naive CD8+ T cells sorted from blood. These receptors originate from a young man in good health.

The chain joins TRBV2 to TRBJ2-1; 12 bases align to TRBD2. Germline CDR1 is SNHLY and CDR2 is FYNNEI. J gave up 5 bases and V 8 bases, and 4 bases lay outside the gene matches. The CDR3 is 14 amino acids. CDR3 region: CASSRLAGDNEQFF. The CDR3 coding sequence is TGTGCCAGCTCCAGACTAGCGGGGGACAATGAGCAGTTCTTC.

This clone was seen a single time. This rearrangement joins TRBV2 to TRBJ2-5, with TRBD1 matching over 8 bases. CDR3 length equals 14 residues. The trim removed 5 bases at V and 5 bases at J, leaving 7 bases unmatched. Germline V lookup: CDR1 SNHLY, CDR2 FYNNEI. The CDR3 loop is CASSTLDRVETQYF. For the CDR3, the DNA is TGTGCCAGCAGTACGCTGGACAGGGTCGAGACCCAGTACTTC.

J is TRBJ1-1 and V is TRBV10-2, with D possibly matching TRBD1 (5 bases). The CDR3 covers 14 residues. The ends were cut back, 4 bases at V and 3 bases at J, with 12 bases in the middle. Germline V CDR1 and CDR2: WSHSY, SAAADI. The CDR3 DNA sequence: TGCGCCAGCAGTGTGCAGGGTATGTACACTGAAGCTTTCTTT. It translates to CASSVQGMYTEAFF.

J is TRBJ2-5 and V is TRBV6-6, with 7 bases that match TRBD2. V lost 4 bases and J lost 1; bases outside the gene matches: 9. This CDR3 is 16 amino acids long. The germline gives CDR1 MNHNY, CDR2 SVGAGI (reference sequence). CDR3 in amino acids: CASSWRLAEFQETQYF. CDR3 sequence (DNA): TGTGCCAGCAGTTGGAGACTAGCAGAATTCCAAGAGACCCAGTACTTC.

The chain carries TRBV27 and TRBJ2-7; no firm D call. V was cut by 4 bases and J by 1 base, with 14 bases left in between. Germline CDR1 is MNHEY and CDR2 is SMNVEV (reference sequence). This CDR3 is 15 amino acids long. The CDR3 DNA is TGTGCCAGCAGTTCCAGTGGCCTCGGGTCCTACGAGCAGTACTTC. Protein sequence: CASSSSGLGSYEQYF.

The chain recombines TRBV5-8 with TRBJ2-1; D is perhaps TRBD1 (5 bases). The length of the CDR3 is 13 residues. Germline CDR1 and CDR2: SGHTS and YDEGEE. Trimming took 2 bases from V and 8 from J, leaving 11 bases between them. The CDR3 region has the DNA TGTGCCAGCAGCTTAAGGGGTATGGATGAGCAGTTCTTC. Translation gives CASSLRGMDEQFF.

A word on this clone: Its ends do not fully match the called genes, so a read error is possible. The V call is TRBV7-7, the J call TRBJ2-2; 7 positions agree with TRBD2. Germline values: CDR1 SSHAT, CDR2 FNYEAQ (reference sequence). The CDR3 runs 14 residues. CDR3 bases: TGTGCTAGCAGCCCTGAGCGGGAATACGGGGAGCTGTTTTTT. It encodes CASSPEREYGELFF.

The CDR3 is CASSLEWAGPDTQYF. CDR3 in DNA: TGTGCCAGCAGCTTGGAATGGGCAGGGCCCGATACGCAGTATTTT. The chain couples TRBV5-6 to TRBJ2-3, with a possible D match to TRBD1 (5 bases). Trimming cost V 0 bases and J 6 bases, with 14 bases left between them. From germline, CDR1 is SGHDT and CDR2 YYEEEE. This CDR3 spans 15 amino acids.

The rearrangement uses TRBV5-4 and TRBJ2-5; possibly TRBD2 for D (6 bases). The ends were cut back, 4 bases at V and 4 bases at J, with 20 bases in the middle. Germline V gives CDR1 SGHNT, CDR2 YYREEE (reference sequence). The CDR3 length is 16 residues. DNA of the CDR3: TGTGCCAGCAGCCCGACCCCGGACTATGCAGGAGAGACCCAGTACTTC. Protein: CASSPTPDYAGETQYF. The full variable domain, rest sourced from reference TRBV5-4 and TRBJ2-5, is ETGVTQSPTHLIKTRGQQVTLRCSSQSGHNTVSWYQQALGQGPQFIFQYYREEENGRGNFPPRFSGLQFPNYSSELNVNALELDDSALYLCASSPTPDYAGETQYFGPGTRLLVL.